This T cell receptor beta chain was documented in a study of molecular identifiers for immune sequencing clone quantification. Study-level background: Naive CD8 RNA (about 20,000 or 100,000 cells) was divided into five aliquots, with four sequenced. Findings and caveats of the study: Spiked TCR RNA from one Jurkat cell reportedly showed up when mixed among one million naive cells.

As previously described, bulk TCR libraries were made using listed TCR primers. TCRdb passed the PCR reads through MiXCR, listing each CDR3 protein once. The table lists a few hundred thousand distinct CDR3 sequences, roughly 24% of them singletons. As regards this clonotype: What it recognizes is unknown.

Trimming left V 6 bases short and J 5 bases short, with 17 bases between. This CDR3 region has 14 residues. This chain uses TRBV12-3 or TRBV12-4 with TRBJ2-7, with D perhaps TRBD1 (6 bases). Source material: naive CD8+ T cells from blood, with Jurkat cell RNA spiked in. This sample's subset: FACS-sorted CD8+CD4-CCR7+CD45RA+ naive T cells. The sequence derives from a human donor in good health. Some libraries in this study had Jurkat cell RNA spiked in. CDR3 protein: CASSAAQGINEQYF. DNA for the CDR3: TGTGCCAGCAGCGCCGCACAGGGAATTAACGAGCAGTACTTC.